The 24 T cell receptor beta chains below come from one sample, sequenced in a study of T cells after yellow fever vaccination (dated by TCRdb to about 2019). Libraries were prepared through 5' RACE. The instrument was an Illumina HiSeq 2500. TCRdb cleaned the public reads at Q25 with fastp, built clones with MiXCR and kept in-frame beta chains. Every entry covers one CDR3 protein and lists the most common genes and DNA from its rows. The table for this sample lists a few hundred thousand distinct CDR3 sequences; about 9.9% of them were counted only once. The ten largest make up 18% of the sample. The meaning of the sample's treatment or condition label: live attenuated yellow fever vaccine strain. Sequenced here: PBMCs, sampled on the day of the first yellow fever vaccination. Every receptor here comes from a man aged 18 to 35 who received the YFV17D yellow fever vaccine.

The CDR3, as DNA: TGCGCCAGCAGCTTGGACCTCCTAGCGGGGGGGCCCACAGATACGCAGTATTTT. Amino acid sequence: CASSLDLLAGGPTDTQYF. The V call is TRBV5-1, the J call TRBJ2-3, with TRBD2 matching 12 bases. After removal of 0 bases from V and 2 bases from J, the junction contained 7 bases not matched to a gene. In germline, CDR1 is SGHRS, CDR2 YFSETQ. The CDR3 is 18 amino acids.

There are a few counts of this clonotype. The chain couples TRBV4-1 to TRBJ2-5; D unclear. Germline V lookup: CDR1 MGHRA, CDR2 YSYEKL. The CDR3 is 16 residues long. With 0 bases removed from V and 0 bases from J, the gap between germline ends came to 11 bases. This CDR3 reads CASSQDPLGYQETQYF. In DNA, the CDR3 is TGCGCCAGCAGCCAAGATCCGTTGGGTTACCAAGAGACCCAGTACTTC.

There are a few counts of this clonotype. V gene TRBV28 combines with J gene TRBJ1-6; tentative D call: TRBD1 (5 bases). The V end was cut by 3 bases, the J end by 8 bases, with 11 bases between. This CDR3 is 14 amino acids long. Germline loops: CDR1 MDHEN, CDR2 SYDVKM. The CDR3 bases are TGTGCCAGCAGTTTTATGCAGGGTTATTCACCCCTCCACTTT. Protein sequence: CASSFMQGYSPLHF.

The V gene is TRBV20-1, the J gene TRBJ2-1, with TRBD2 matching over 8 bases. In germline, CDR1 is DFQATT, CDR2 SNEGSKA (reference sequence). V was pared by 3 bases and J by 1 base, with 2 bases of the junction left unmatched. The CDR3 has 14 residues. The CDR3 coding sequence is TGCAGTGCTAGTAGCGGGGAGTCCTACAATGAGCAGTTCTTC. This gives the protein CSASSGESYNEQFF.

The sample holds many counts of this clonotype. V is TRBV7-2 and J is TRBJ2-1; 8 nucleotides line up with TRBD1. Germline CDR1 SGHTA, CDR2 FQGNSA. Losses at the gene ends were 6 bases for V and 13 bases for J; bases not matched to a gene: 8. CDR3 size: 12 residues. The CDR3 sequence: CASREQGGSQFF. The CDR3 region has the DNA TGTGCCAGCAGAGAACAGGGGGGATCCCAGTTCTTC. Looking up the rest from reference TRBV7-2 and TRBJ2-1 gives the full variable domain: GAGVSQSPSNKVTEKGKDVELRCDPISGHTALYWYRQSLGQGLEFLIYFQGNSAPDKSGLPSDRFSAERTGGSVSTLTIQRTQQEDSAVYLCASREQGGSQFFGPGTRLTVL.

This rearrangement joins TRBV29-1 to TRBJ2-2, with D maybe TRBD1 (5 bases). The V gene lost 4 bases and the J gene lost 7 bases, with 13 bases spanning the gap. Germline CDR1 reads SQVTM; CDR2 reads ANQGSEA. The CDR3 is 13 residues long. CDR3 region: CSVAGQGGGELFF. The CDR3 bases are TGCAGCGTTGCCGGCCAGGGTGGCGGGGAGCTGTTTTTT.

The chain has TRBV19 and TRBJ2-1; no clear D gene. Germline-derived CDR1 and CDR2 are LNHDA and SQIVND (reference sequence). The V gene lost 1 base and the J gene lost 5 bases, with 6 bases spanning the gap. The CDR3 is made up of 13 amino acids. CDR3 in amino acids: CASSIGRNNEQFF. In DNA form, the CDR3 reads TGTGCCAGTAGTATAGGACGCAACAATGAGCAGTTCTTC.

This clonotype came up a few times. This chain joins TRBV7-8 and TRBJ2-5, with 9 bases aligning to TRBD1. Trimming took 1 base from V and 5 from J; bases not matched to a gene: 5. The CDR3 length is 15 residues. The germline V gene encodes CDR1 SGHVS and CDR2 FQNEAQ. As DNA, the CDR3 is TGTGCCAGCAGCTTAGGGACAGGGGCGAGGGAGACCCAGTACTTC. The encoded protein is CASSLGTGARETQYF. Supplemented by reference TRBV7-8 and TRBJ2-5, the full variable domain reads GAGVSQSPRYKVAKRGQDVALRCDPISGHVSLFWYQQALGQGPEFLTYFQNEAQLDKSGLPSDRFFAERPEGSVSTLKIQRTQQEDSAVYLCASSLGTGARETQYFGPGTRLLVL.

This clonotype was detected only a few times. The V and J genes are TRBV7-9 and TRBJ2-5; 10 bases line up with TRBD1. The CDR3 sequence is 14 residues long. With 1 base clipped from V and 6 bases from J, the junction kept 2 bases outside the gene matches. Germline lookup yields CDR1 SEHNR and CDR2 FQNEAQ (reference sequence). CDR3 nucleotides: TGTGCCAGCAGCTTAGAGGACAGGGGGAAGACCCAGTACTTC. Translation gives CASSLEDRGKTQYF. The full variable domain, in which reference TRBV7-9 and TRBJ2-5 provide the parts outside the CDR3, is DTGVSQNPRHKITKRGQNVTFRCDPISEHNRLYWYRQTLGQGPEFLTYFQNEAQLEKSRLLSDRFSAERPKGSFSTLEIQRTEQGDSAMYLCASSLEDRGKTQYFGPGTRLLVL.

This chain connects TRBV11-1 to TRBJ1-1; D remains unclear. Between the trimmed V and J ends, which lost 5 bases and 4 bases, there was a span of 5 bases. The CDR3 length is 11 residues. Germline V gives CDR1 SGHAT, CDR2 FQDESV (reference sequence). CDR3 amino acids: CASSQFTEAFF. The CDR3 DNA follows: TGTGCCAGCAGCCAGTTCACTGAAGCTTTCTTT.

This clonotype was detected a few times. The CDR3 bases are TGCGCCAGCAGCGGCTCAGGGCCCGAGCAGTACTTC. Translated: CASSGSGPEQYF. The rearrangement joins TRBV5-1 to TRBJ2-7; tentatively, D is TRBD1 (5 bases). V gave up 4 bases and J gave up 6 bases, with 11 bases separating them. The CDR3 runs 12 residues. Germline V CDR1 and CDR2: SGHRS, YFSETQ.

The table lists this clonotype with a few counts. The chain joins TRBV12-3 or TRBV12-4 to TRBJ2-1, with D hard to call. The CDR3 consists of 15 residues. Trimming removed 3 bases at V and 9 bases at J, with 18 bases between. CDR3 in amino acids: CASSLMGRSPGEQFF. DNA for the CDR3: TGTGCCAGCAGTTTGATGGGTAGAAGTCCTGGTGAGCAGTTCTTC.

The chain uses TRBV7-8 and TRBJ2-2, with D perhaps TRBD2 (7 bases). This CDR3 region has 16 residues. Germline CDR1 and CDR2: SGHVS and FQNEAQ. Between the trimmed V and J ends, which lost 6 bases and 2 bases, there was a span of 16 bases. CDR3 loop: CASRSFGGANTGELFF. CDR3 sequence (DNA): TGTGCCAGCAGGTCCTTTGGGGGGGCCAACACCGGGGAGCTGTTTTTT.

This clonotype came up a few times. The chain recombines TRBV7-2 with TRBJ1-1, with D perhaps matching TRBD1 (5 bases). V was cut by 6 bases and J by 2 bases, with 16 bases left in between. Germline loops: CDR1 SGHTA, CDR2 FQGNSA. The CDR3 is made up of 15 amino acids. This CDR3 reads CASSPFDRENTEAFF. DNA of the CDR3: TGTGCCAGCAGTCCCTTTGACAGAGAAAACACTGAAGCTTTCTTT.

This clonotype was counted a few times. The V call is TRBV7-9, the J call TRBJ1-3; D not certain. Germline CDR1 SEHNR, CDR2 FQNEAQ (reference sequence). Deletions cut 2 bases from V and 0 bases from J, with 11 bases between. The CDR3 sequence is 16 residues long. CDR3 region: CASSLWKANSGNTIYF. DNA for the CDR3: TGTGCCAGCAGCTTATGGAAGGCAAACTCTGGAAACACCATATATTTT.

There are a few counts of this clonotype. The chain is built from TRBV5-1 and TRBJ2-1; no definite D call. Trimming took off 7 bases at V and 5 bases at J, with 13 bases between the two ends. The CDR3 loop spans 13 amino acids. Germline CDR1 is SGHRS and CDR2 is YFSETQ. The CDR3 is CASRGWGDNEQFF. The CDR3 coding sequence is TGCGCCAGCCGCGGCTGGGGTGACAATGAGCAGTTCTTC.

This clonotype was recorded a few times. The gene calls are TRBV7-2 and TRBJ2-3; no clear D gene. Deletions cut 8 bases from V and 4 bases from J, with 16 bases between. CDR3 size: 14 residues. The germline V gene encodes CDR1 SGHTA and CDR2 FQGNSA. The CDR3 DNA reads TGTGCCAGCCCGACCCCCGCGAGCCCAGATACGCAGTATTTT. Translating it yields CASPTPASPDTQYF.

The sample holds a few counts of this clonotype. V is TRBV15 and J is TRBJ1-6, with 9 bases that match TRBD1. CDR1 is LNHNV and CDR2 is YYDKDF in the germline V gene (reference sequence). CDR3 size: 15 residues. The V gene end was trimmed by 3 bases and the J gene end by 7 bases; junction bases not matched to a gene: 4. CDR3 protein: CATSRLGQGNSPLHF. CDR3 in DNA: TGTGCCACCAGCAGGCTAGGACAGGGGAATTCACCCCTCCACTTT.

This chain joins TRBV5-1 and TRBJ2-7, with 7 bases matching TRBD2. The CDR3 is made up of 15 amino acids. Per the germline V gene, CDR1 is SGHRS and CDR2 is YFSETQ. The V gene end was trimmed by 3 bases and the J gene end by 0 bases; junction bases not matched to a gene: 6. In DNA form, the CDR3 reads TGCGCCAGCAGCTCGACGGGGGGAACCTCCTACGAGCAGTACTTC. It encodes CASSSTGGTSYEQYF.

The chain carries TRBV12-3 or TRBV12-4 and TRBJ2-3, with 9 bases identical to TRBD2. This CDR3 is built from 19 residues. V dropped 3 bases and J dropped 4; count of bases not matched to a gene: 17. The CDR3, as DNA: TGTGCCAGCAGTTTGTGGATAGCGGGGGTGATACGAGAGGCAGATACGCAGTATTTT. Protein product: CASSLWIAGVIREADTQYF.

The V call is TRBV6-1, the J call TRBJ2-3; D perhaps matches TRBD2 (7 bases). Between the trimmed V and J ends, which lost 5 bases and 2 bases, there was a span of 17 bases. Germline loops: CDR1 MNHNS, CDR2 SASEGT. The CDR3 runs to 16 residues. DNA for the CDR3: TGTGCCAGCAGTAGTTTGCGGGGGACACCCACAGATACGCAGTATTTT. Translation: CASSSLRGTPTDTQYF.

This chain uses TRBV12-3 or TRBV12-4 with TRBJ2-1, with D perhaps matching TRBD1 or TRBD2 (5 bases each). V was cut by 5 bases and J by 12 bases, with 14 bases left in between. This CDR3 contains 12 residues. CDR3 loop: CASSGTLGRQFF. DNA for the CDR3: TGTGCCAGCAGTGGGACCCTAGGGAGGCAGTTCTTC.

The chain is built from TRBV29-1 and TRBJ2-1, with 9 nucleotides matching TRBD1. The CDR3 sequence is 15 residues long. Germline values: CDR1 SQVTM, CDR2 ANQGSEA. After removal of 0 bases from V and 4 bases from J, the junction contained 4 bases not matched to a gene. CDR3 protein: CSVEDQGTGYNEQFF. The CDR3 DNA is TGCAGCGTTGAAGATCAGGGGACAGGGTACAATGAGCAGTTCTTC.

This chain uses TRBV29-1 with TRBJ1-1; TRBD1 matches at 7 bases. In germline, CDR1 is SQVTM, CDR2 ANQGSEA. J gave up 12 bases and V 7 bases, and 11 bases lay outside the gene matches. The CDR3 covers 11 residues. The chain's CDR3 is CSATRQGGTFF. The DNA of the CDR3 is TGCAGCGCCACCAGACAGGGTGGGACTTTCTTT.